These 11 T cell receptor beta chains were sequenced from one sample in a study of T and B cells in COVID-19 patients. Multiplex PCR with BIOMED2 TRB-A/B primer pools amplified TRB rearrangements. From the multiplex PCR reads, TCRdb called clonotypes with MiXCR, one entry per CDR3 protein. Altogether approximately 20,000 distinct CDR3 sequences are present, 29% being singletons, with the ten largest covering roughly 2.8%. Each TRB amplification used about 250-550 ng of genomic DNA from blood. The specimen sequenced was blood. Receptor source: a human donor who had recovered from COVID-19.

The rearrangement links TRBV18 to TRBJ2-3, with a tentative D call TRBD2 (6 bases). Looked up from germline, CDR1 is KGHSH and CDR2 is LQKENI. V shed 4 bases and J shed 2 bases, with 10 bases lying between them. The CDR3 is made up of 14 amino acids. CDR3 amino acids: CASSRLADTDTQYF. The CDR3 coding sequence is TGTGCCAGCTCACGATTAGCGGACACAGATACGCAGTATTTT.

The rearrangement uses TRBV10-3 and TRBJ2-2; D is perhaps TRBD1 (6 bases). CDR3 length: 14 residues. Trimming removed 6 bases from V and 1 base from J, with 9 bases in between. Germline CDR1 and CDR2: ENHRY and SYGVKD. This CDR3 is CAIRPGQNTGELFF. The CDR3 bases are TGTGCCATCAGACCGGGACAGAACACCGGGGAGCTGTTTTTT.

This clonotype was observed a few times. J is TRBJ1-2 and V is TRBV30, with D perhaps matching TRBD1 (5 bases). The V end lost 5 bases, the J end lost 1 base, and 5 bases lay between the germline ends. CDR3 length: 11 residues. Germline V gene sequence: CDR1 GTSNPN, CDR2 SVGIG (reference sequence). CDR3 amino acids: CAWDSNYGYTF. The CDR3 region has the DNA TGTGCCTGGGACAGTAACTATGGCTACACCTTC.

In this sample, this clonotype is medium-sized. The rearrangement uses TRBV19 and TRBJ2-2; 9 positions agree with TRBD1. CDR1 is LNHDA and CDR2 is SQIVND in the germline V gene (reference sequence). With 7 bases clipped from V and 4 bases from J, the junction kept 10 bases outside the gene matches. The length of the CDR3 is 16 residues. The DNA for the CDR3 is TGTGCCAGTATTTATACAGGGGGCGGAAGCACCGGGGAGCTGTTTTTT. As protein: CASIYTGGGSTGELFF.

This clonotype was recorded at least ten times. The chain is built from TRBV19 and TRBJ2-3; no definite D call. Germline CDR1 is LNHDA and CDR2 is SQIVND (reference sequence). The CDR3 spans 13 residues. Deletions cut 3 bases from V and 2 bases from J, with 6 bases between. The CDR3 here is CASSIQITDTQYF. The CDR3 DNA follows: TGTGCCAGTAGTATCCAGATCACAGATACGCAGTATTTT.

V is TRBV7-9 and J is TRBJ2-2; 7 bases are a match to TRBD1. There are 15 residues in the CDR3. V shed 5 bases and J 7 bases; nucleotides not matched to a gene: 10. The germline gives CDR1 SEHNR, CDR2 FQNEAQ (reference sequence). CDR3 residues: CASSPRQGDIGELFF. DNA for the CDR3: TGTGCCAGCAGCCCTAGACAGGGTGACATCGGGGAGCTGTTTTTT.

This clonotype was detected ten times or more. V usage is TRBV6-5 and J usage is TRBJ2-1, with a tentative D call TRBD2 (6 bases). CDR1 is MNHEY and CDR2 is SVGAGI in the germline V gene. The CDR3 is 17 amino acids. The V gene lost 6 bases and the J gene lost 5 bases, with 23 bases spanning the gap. CDR3 nucleotide sequence: TGTGCCAGCAGCAGACCCGGGACTTCCGCCGGCCACAATGAGCAGTTCTTC. This encodes CASSRPGTSAGHNEQFF.

This chain uses TRBV10-3 with TRBJ1-5; maybe TRBD1 (5 bases). Germline assignment: CDR1 ENHRY and CDR2 SYGVKD. CDR3 length: 13 amino acids. The ends were cut back, 7 bases at V and 6 bases at J, with 13 bases in the middle. The CDR3 is CAITGGEGQPQHF. The CDR3 coding sequence is TGTGCCATCACGGGAGGGGAGGGTCAGCCCCAGCATTTT.

V usage is TRBV7-2 and J usage is TRBJ1-2; 10 positions match TRBD1. The length of the CDR3 is 14 residues. The germline CDR1 and CDR2 sequences are SGHTA and FQGNSA. Unmatched junction bases numbered 2, after V lost 1 base and J lost 6 bases. Here the CDR3 DNA reads TGTGCCAGCAGCTTAGGGACAGGGGGTGATGGCTACACCTTC. It is translated as CASSLGTGGDGYTF.

This clonotype was detected ten times or more. This chain links TRBV29-1 with TRBJ2-1; D is uncertain. CDR3 length equals 10 residues. V dropped 5 bases and J dropped 10 bases, with 9 bases sitting between them. Germline-derived CDR1 and CDR2 are SQVTM and ANQGSEA. The CDR3 DNA reads TGCAGCGTTCCCGCGGTCGAGCAGTTCTTC. Encoded protein: CSVPAVEQFF.

As regards this clonotype: An end of the junction does not agree with germline; a read error may underlie this. The rearrangement links TRBV6-5 to TRBJ2-3; maybe TRBD1 (5 bases). The CDR3 covers 13 residues. The germline gives CDR1 MNHEY, CDR2 SVGAGI. DNA for the CDR3: TGTGCCATCAGTGACTTTAGGGGAAATACGCAGTATTTT. It specifies CAISDFRGNTQYF.